This T cell receptor (beta chain) was sequenced during a study of T cell responses to AZD1222 COVID-19 vaccine. As concerns this clone: Antigen: not known.

Using immunoSEQ multiplex PCR, the repertoire was profiled, and TCRdb retains in-frame clones only, with some absent. The sample lists around 140,000 clones; more than 85% were seen once. Study-wide results and caveats: Most donors were white British, females outnumbered males, and clonal diversity was possibly underestimated.

Germline V gene data show CDR1 as MNHEY and CDR2 as SMNVEV (reference sequence). The CDR3 length is 14 residues. Trimming removed 4 bases from V and 0 bases from J, with 9 bases in between. The clonotype was recovered from an adult who had recovered from COVID-19. The chain has TRBV27 and TRBJ1-2, with a possible D match to TRBD1 (6 bases). Sequencing was performed on peripheral blood, taken after recovery from COVID-19. The CDR3 DNA follows: TGTGCCAGCAGTTATCAGGGGACTAACTATGGCTACACCTTC. Translation gives CASSYQGTNYGYTF.